The 2 T cell receptor beta chains given below trace back to one sample, sequenced in a study of T cells in Graves' hyperthyroidism and ophthalmopathy. What was amplified from RNA transcripts were TCR beta CDR3 regions. An initial round of RT-PCR targeting the TCR CDR3 relied on the HTBI primer set. TCRdb reanalysed the multiplex PCR reads using MiXCR and keeps one entry per CDR3 protein. The data hold about 520,000 distinct CDR3 sequences, with approximately 24% observed a single time. The sequencing sample was made of blood. Source of these receptors: a woman under 40 with Graves' ophthalmopathy.

This clonotype was detected ten times or more. The J gene is TRBJ2-7, the V gene TRBV10-3; 13 bases match TRBD2. The CDR3 runs to 14 residues. Germline CDR1 reads ENHRY; CDR2 reads SYGVKD. J was trimmed by 5 bases and V by 6 bases; bases with no gene match: 4. The CDR3 nucleotides are TGTGCCATCAGAAGGACTAGCGGGGGCGACGAGCAGTACTTC. This codes for CAIRRTSGGDEQYF.

This clonotype was seen a handful of times. V is TRBV6-1 and J is TRBJ1-3; 9 bases align to TRBD1. The trim removed 6 bases at V and 4 bases at J, leaving 7 bases unmatched. The CDR3 sequence is 15 residues long. Germline assignment: CDR1 MNHNS and CDR2 SASEGT. This chain's CDR3 is CASSLGQGEGNTIYF. The DNA of the CDR3 is TGTGCCAGCAGCCTGGGACAGGGCGAAGGAAACACCATATATTTT.